This TCR beta chain was documented in a study of graft-versus-host responses after intestinal transplantation. Looking at the study overall: As for transplant type, recipients had multivisceral, liver-intestinal, or isolated intestinal grafts. Every one of the recipients received anti-thymocyte globulin induction and afterwards took tacrolimus and steroids for around 3 years.

Overall study results and limits: Early HvG declines after transplant were associated with peak circulating GvH clone levels. GvH clones detected in recipient marrow included some appearing first in ileum or blood.

Using immunoSEQ multiplex PCR, the repertoire was profiled, and TCRdb retains in-frame clones only, with some absent. This repertoire shows some 100,000 clones, around 90% found once; its top ten account for around 5.8%. With respect to this clone: No antigen is known for it.

The germline gives CDR1 LNHNV, CDR2 YYDKDF (reference sequence). This CDR3 is 14 amino acids long. Deletions cut 3 bases from V and 4 bases from J, with 7 bases between. The chain couples TRBV15 to TRBJ1-6; no clear D. The sample in question was unstimulated CD8+ T cells sorted from spleen or lymph node cells, obtained before intestinal transplant. This clonotype was obtained from a human donor who received an intestinal transplant. The DNA of the CDR3 is TGTGCCACCAGCAGGGGAAGGTATAATTCACCCCTCCACTTT. It specifies CATSRGRYNSPLHF.